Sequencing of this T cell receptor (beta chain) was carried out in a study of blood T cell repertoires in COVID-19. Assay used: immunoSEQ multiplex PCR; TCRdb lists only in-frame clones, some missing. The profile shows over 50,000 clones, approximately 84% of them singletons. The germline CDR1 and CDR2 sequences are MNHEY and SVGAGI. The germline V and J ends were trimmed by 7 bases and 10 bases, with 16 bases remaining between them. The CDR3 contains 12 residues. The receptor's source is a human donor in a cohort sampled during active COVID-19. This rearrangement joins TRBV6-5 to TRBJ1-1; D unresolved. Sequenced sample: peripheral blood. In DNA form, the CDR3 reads TGTGCCAGCAAGTCCGGTTATATGTCAGCTTTCTTT. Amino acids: CASKSGYMSAFF.